A single sample gave rise to the 9 T cell receptor beta chains below, sequenced in a study of T cell clonotyping in hematopoietic cell transplantation. TCRdb keeps only in-frame clones here, not all; method: immunoSEQ multiplex PCR. The table shows some 15,000 clones, with almost 90% occurring only once. The specimen was peripheral blood mononuclear cells. These receptors all come from a man aged 50-60 years in good health. Some clones in this sample may be carry-over from other donors' samples.

The rearrangement uses TRBV7-6 and TRBJ1-5, with D possibly TRBD1 on 5 matching bases. The CDR3 has 17 residues. Between the trimmed V and J ends, which lost 2 bases and 2 bases, there was a span of 16 bases. Germline V gene data show CDR1 as SGHVS and CDR2 as FNYEAQ. This CDR3 reads CASSLFGREVGNQPQHF. CDR3 DNA sequence: TGTGCCAGCAGCTTATTCGGCAGGGAGGTGGGCAATCAGCCCCAGCATTTT.

V is TRBV29-1 and J is TRBJ1-3; D gene ambiguous. V was trimmed by 4 bases and J by 0 bases, leaving 7 bases between them. CDR1 SQVTM and CDR2 ANQGSEA come from the germline V gene. CDR3 length: 13 amino acids. CDR3 sequence (DNA): TGCAGCGTTGTCCCACTCTCTGGAAACACCATATATTTT. Protein: CSVVPLSGNTIYF. Supplemented by reference TRBV29-1 and TRBJ1-3, the full variable domain reads SAVISQKPSRDICQRGTSLTIQCQVDSQVTMMFWYRQQPGQSLTLIATANQGSEATYESGFVIDKFPISRPNLTFSTLTVSNMSPEDSSIYLCSVVPLSGNTIYFGEGSWLTVV.

The V call is TRBV19, the J call TRBJ1-3; no clear D. Germline-derived CDR1 and CDR2 are LNHDA and SQIVND (reference sequence). The ends were cut back, 7 bases at V and 0 bases at J, with 10 bases in the middle. The CDR3 contains 14 residues. CDR3: CASTKSSSGNTIYF. CDR3 in DNA: TGTGCCAGTACGAAGAGTTCCTCTGGAAACACCATATATTTT.

The chain couples TRBV11-2 to TRBJ1-1; D call uncertain. Per the germline V gene, CDR1 is SGHAT and CDR2 is FQNNGV. The CDR3 totals 13 residues. V lost 1 base to trimming and J lost 0 bases, with 3 bases between them. The CDR3 here is CASSLGMNTEAFF. The CDR3 bases are TGTGCCAGCAGCTTAGGCATGAACACTGAAGCTTTCTTT. Combining the CDR3 with reference TRBV11-2 and TRBJ1-1 gives the whole variable domain EAGVAQSPRYKIIEKRQSVAFWCNPISGHATLYWYQQILGQGPKLLIQFQNNGVVDDSQLPKDRFSAERLKGVDSTLKIQPAKLEDSAVYLCASSLGMNTEAFFGQGTRLTVV.

This clone was found a few times. The chain joins TRBV10-3 to TRBJ2-5, with D perhaps TRBD1 (6 bases). V lost 5 bases and J lost 4, with 14 bases in between. The CDR3 is 14 residues long. CDR1 is ENHRY, CDR2 SYGVKD, per germline. In DNA form, the CDR3 reads TGTGCCATCAGTATGCAGGGGAGTGGAGAGACCCAGTACTTC. Protein sequence: CAISMQGSGETQYF.

The chain is built from TRBV9 and TRBJ2-7; TRBD2 matches 9 bases. V shed 3 bases and J 3 bases; nucleotides not matched to a gene: 7. The CDR3 spans 15 residues. CDR1 is SGDLS, CDR2 YYNGEE, per germline. The CDR3 sequence is CASSALAGRDYEQYF. CDR3 DNA: TGTGCCAGCAGCGCCCTAGCGGGGCGGGACTACGAGCAGTACTTC.

This clone was seen just once. This chain uses TRBV28 with TRBJ1-5, with D possibly being TRBD1 (6 bases). This CDR3 region has 13 residues. Trimming took off 5 bases at V and 8 bases at J, with 13 bases between the two ends. Germline-derived CDR1 and CDR2 are MDHEN and SYDVKM. The CDR3 loop reads CASSGWEGEPQHF. In DNA, the CDR3 is TGTGCCAGCAGTGGTTGGGAGGGGGAGCCCCAGCATTTT.

The J gene is TRBJ1-6, the V gene TRBV7-6; D unclear. Per the germline V gene, CDR1 is SGHVS and CDR2 is FNYEAQ. V shed 1 base and J shed 10 bases, with 14 bases lying between them. The CDR3 length is 15 residues. CDR3 in amino acids: CASSLVDPGLSPLHF. CDR3 DNA sequence: TGTGCCAGCAGCTTAGTCGACCCAGGTCTATCACCCCTCCACTTT.

The chain uses TRBV4-1 and TRBJ2-7, with TRBD2 identical over 7 bases. This CDR3 region has 15 residues. CDR1 is MGHRA and CDR2 is YSYEKL in the germline V gene. Trimming cost V 4 bases and J 6 bases; bases outside gene matches: 12. The CDR3 loop reads CASSPGQRGRSEQYF. The CDR3 DNA sequence: TGCGCCAGCAGCCCCGGCCAGCGGGGACGTAGCGAGCAGTACTTC.